This TCR beta chain comes out of a study of T cells in Graves' hyperthyroidism and ophthalmopathy. Study-wide points: Classification by a 13 V-J model distinguished ophthalmopathy from stable hyperthyroidism. The model's output predicted ophthalmopathy at a median of about 6.5 months prior to onset.

It was RNA transcripts that yielded the amplified TCR beta CDR3 regions. Researchers ran a first-round RT-PCR on the TCR CDR3 using the HTBI primer set. One entry per CDR3 protein, called by TCRdb with MiXCR from the multiplex PCR reads. Of a few hundred thousand distinct CDR3 sequences listed, approximately 17% are singletons. The CDR3 is made up of 14 amino acids. CDR1 and CDR2 from the germline V gene are DFQATT and SNEGSKA (reference sequence). V was pared by 5 bases and J by 0 bases, with 14 bases between. Researchers barred patients who had uncontrolled infection, other autoimmune disease, pregnancy or lactation. Diagnostic assessment was based on clinical symptoms, serum thyroxine and TRAb, thyroid ultrasound and orbital computed tomography. This clonotype was seen ten or more times. The antigen remains unidentified.

The TCR sequence derives from a young woman with Graves' ophthalmopathy. The V call is TRBV20-1, the J call TRBJ2-7; D is uncertain. The sample was blood. CDR3 loop: CSASRGFFSYEQYF. The DNA for the CDR3 is TGCAGTGCTTCCAGAGGCTTTTTCTCCTACGAGCAGTACTTC.